The entry that follows covers one T cell receptor (beta chain) sequence. The study recruited healthy Caucasian donors from Russia who were aged about 6 to 90. This specimen comes from a study of blood T cells in healthy people across ages. The CDR3 has 16 amino acids. The trim removed 8 bases at V and 0 bases at J, leaving 6 bases unmatched. Primers used in a second PCR of roughly 6 to 11 cycles were a sample-barcoded 5' primer and a J-beta primer mix. TCRdb called the 5' RACE reads again in MiXCR, with one record for every CDR3 protein. The top ten clones hold about 2.1% of a sample with 1.5 million to 2 million distinct CDR3 sequences, about 50% of them seen once.

Material: blood. This TCR was recovered from a woman aged 40 to 50 in good health. The gene calls are TRBV12-3 or TRBV12-4 and TRBJ2-1; 11 positions match TRBD2. The CDR3 region is CASWASGRSSYNEQFF. The CDR3 DNA reads as TGTGCCAGCTGGGCTAGCGGGAGGAGCTCCTACAATGAGCAGTTCTTC.